This TCR beta chain comes out of a study of tumor and adjacent non-tumor tissue in lung cancer. On the study more broadly: Histology: around twelve adenocarcinoma, a couple of squamous cell carcinoma, 1 small cell lung cancer. Stage I to III disease affected about nine men and roughly 5 women aged roughly 31 to 85. Findings of the study overall: Compared with tumor, normal lung showed significantly lower TCR diversity. Patients with more diverse tumor TCRs had worse survival.

RNA was extracted from bulk tissue without any cell sorting. The sample holds a few counts of this clonotype. The antigen is undetermined. Germline CDR1 and CDR2: SGHNT and YYREEE (reference sequence). The CDR3 has 14 amino acids. Losses at the gene ends were 0 bases for V and 8 bases for J; bases not matched to a gene: 5. The library came from three nested PCR rounds adapted from ARM-PCR protocols. TCRdb fed the multiplex PCR reads into MiXCR, producing one record per CDR3 protein. The sample gives about 110,000 distinct CDR3 sequences, nearly 85% of which show up once; 20% to 25% is in the top ten. The sequence derives from a man aged 70-80 years with non-small cell lung cancer. What was sequenced was lung tumor tissue. The chain uses TRBV5-4 and TRBJ2-4; 7 bases map to TRBD1. In DNA, the CDR3 is TGTGCCAGCAGCTTGGGACAGGGCGAGGACATTCAGTACTTC. It encodes CASSLGQGEDIQYF.